This TCR beta chain was obtained from a study of early T cells in non-severe SARS-CoV-2 infection. TCRdb re-called the 5' RACE reads through MiXCR, storing one row per CDR3 protein. This sample yields 75,000 to 80,000 distinct CDR3 sequences, of which approximately 10% are seen a single time; 12% belongs to the top ten. With 3 bases removed from V and 2 bases from J, the gap between germline ends came to 9 bases. The germline CDR1 and CDR2 sequences are MDHEN and SYDVKM. This CDR3 is 14 amino acids long. The rearrangement uses TRBV28 and TRBJ2-3; unclear D gene. The clonotype comes from an adult who was a healthcare worker with PCR-confirmed SARS-CoV-2 infection or an uninfected control (not recorded which). Sequenced material: whole blood, taken at baseline. CDR3 nucleotides: TGTGCCAGCAGTTTGGAAAGGAACACAGATACGCAGTATTTT. This translates into CASSLERNTDTQYF.